The sequence of this TCR beta chain was determined in a study of OX40 agonist ivuxolimab in advanced cancers. In the study overall: In this trial design, patients received ivuxolimab intravenously at 0.01 to 10 mg/kg every 2 weeks. Study-wide points: At doses 0.1 to 3.0 mg/kg, CD4+ and CD8+ clones expanded.

Assay used: immunoSEQ multiplex PCR; TCRdb lists only in-frame clones, some missing. The sample includes about 70,000 clones, around 88% seen only once; the top ten take roughly 2.4%. Germline V gene data show CDR1 as SNHLY and CDR2 as FYNNEI. The CDR3 has 15 residues. With V trimmed by 7 bases and J by 5 bases, 5 bases remained unmatched. About this clone itself: Its antigen is undetermined.

The sample in question was CD4+ or CD8+ T cells sorted from blood, obtained in a trial of the OX40 agonist ivuxolimab. The V call is TRBV2, the J call TRBJ2-2, with 12 nucleotides matching TRBD1. The TCR originated in an adult with an advanced solid tumor such as melanoma, head and neck, liver or kidney cancer. The CDR3 loop is CASIRGQGATGELFF. DNA for the CDR3: TGTGCCAGCATTAGGGGACAGGGGGCTACCGGGGAGCTGTTTTTT.